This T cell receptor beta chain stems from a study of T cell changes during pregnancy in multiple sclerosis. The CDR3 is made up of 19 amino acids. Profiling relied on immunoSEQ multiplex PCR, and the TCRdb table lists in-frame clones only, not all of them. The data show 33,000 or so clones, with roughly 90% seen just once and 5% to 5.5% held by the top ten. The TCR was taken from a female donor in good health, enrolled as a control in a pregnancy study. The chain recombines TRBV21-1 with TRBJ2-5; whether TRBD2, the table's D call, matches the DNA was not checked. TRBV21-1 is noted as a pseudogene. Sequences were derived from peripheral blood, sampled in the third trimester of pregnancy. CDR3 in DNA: TGTGCCAGCAGCATCCCGGGACTAGCTATCGGCGGCTTTATGGAGACCCAGTACTTC. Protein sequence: CASSIPGLAIGGFMETQYF.